This is a list of T cell receptor beta chains from one sample in a study of OX40 agonist ivuxolimab in advanced cancers. TCRdb keeps only in-frame clones here, not all; method: immunoSEQ multiplex PCR. The sample contains around 48,000 clones, roughly 80% of which appear only once. The starting material was CD4+ or CD8+ T cells sorted from blood, obtained in a trial of the OX40 agonist ivuxolimab. These TCRs come from an adult with an advanced solid tumor such as melanoma, head and neck, liver or kidney cancer. Both conserved end residues are part of each CDR3. The D gene is left open where the match is weak. Only some rows state a clone size, as once, few, many or a class for expanded clones.

len	abundance	d_gene	j_gene	v_gene	CDR3aa	CDR3nt
13	medium-sized	.	TRBJ1-1	TRBV7-8	CATRRRGFTEAFF	TGTGCCACCAGGAGACGGGGATTTACTGAAGCTTTCTTT
16	few	TRBD1	TRBJ2-2	TRBV29-1	CSVDEGGQGLAGELFF	TGCAGCGTTGACGAAGGCGGACAGGGTCTGGCCGGGGAGCTGTTTTTT
16	.	.	TRBJ1-3	TRBV6-5	CASSYRGDTFYGTIYF	TGTGCCAGCAGTTACAGGGGGGACACCTTCTACGGCACCATATATTTT
13	.	.	TRBJ2-2	TRBV5-4	CASSRGRTGELFF	TGTGCCAGCAGTCGGGGGAGGACCGGGGAGCTGTTTTTT
15	.	TRBD1	TRBJ1-1	TRBV5-4	CASSLARQGRTEAFF	TGTGCCAGCAGCTTGGCCCGACAGGGTCGCACTGAAGCTTTCTTT
12	.	.	TRBJ2-4	TRBV7-3	CASSPGGNIQYF	TGTGCCAGCAGCCCAGGGGGGAACATTCAGTACTTC
17	.	TRBD2	TRBJ2-3	TRBV5-4	CASSPGGTSGGTDTQYF	TGTGCCAGCAGCCCGGGAGGGACTAGCGGGGGGACAGATACGCAGTATTTT
16	.	.	TRBJ2-2	TRBV5-6	CASSLFGWSATGELFF	TGTGCCAGCAGCTTGTTCGGGTGGTCGGCCACCGGGGAGCTGTTTTTT
12	.	.	TRBJ1-1	TRBV30	CAWSKGNTEAFF	TGTGCCTGGAGTAAAGGGAACACTGAAGCTTTCTTT
16	.	.	TRBJ2-3	TRBV6-4	CASSDSPGTRPDTQYF	TGTGCCAGCAGTGACTCCCCCGGGACGAGGCCAGATACGCAGTATTTT
15	.	.	TRBJ2-1	TRBV2	CASTRDSGSYNEQFF	TGTGCCAGCACACGGGACTCCGGCTCCTACAATGAGCAGTTCTTC
13	.	.	TRBJ2-7	TRBV25-1	CASSGEGASEQYF	TGTGCCAGCAGTGGTGAAGGGGCGAGCGAGCAGTACTTC
14	.	.	TRBJ2-7	TRBV18	CASSPSQDYYEQYF	TGTGCCAGCTCACCATCCCAGGATTACTACGAGCAGTACTTC
15	.	TRBD2	TRBJ2-1	TRBV5-1	CASSLPSGSYNEQFF	TGCGCCAGCAGCTTGCCTAGCGGCTCCTACAATGAGCAGTTCTTC
11	.	.	TRBJ1-3	TRBV18	CASSPADTIYF	TGTGCCAGCTCACCGGCGGACACCATATATTTT
16	.	.	TRBJ1-2	TRBV19	CASSIGFIAQGSGYTF	TGTGCCAGTAGTATAGGGTTTATCGCTCAGGGGTCCGGCTACACCTTC
12	.	.	TRBJ2-1	TRBV5-4	CASSRDRYEQFF	TGTGCCAGCAGCCGGGACCGATATGAGCAGTTCTTC
15	.	TRBD1	TRBJ2-5	TRBV6-5	CASHELGTGARAQYF	TGTGCCAGCCATGAACTCGGGACAGGGGCCCGGGCCCAGTACTTC
15	.	.	TRBJ1-5	TRBV11-1	CASAKDANSNQPQHF	TGTGCCAGCGCCAAGGATGCGAATAGCAATCAGCCCCAGCATTTT
14	.	.	TRBJ2-2	TRBV5-1	CASSATVNTGELFF	TGCGCCAGCAGCGCGACAGTGAACACCGGGGAGCTGTTTTTT
15	once	TRBD1	TRBJ2-5	TRBV15	CATSGPGQGARTQYF	TGTGCCACCAGCGGACCGGGACAGGGGGCTCGGACCCAGTACTTC
16	few	.	TRBJ1-1	TRBV4-1	CASSQGGGLTYGDAFF	TGCGCCAGCAGCCAAGGGGGGGGATTAACTTATGGAGACGCTTTCTTT
15	.	.	TRBJ2-3	TRBV11-2	CASSPQGGGTDTQYF	TGTGCCAGCAGCCCACAGGGGGGGGGCACAGATACGCAGTATTTT
16	few	.	TRBJ1-1	TRBV19	CASSNKPGLLNTEAFF	TGTGCCAGTAGCAACAAACCGGGACTCCTGAACACTGAAGCTTTCTTT
12	.	.	TRBJ1-1	TRBV5-1	CASSRGGAEAFF	TGCGCCAGCAGCCGGGGGGGTGCTGAAGCTTTCTTT
15	.	TRBD1	TRBJ2-3	TRBV10-3	CATGGQGKSEDTQYF	TGTGCCACGGGGGGACAGGGGAAGTCGGAAGATACGCAGTATTTT
13	.	.	TRBJ1-5	TRBV6-6	CASLQAFNQPQHF	TGTGCCAGCTTACAGGCCTTCAATCAGCCCCAGCATTTT
12	.	.	TRBJ1-4	TRBV28	CASNAEDTSADF	TGTGCCAGCAACGCTGAGGACACCTCCGCCGATTTT
15	.	.	TRBJ2-5	TRBV11-2	CASSTRLGPQETQYF	TGTGCCAGCAGCACTCGGCTAGGACCACAAGAGACCCAGTACTTC
16	.	.	TRBJ2-5	TRBV5-1	CASSASVQGKQETQYF	TGCGCCAGCAGCGCCTCGGTTCAGGGGAAACAAGAGACCCAGTACTTC
13	.	.	TRBJ2-7	TRBV19	CASSISRGDEQYF	TGTGCCAGTAGTATTAGTAGGGGCGACGAGCAGTACTTC
13	.	.	TRBJ2-2	TRBV9	CASSRLGTGELFF	TGTGCCAGCTCTCGGCTGGGGACCGGGGAGCTGTTTTTT
13	.	.	TRBJ2-6	TRBV7-3	CASSPSGANVLTF	TGTGCCAGCAGCCCGTCTGGGGCCAACGTCCTGACTTTC
15	.	.	TRBJ2-2	TRBV5-4	CASSPRGPGFGELFF	TGTGCCAGCAGCCCCCGGGGACCCGGGTTCGGGGAGCTGTTTTTT
15	.	.	TRBJ2-7	TRBV29-1	CSVGVSPRPFYEQYF	TGCAGCGTTGGGGTGTCCCCCAGGCCTTTCTACGAGCAGTACTTC
15	.	.	TRBJ1-1	TRBV7-8	CASSSIGGRDTEAFF	TGTGCCAGCAGCTCCATCGGGGGGCGAGACACTGAAGCTTTCTTT
13	.	.	TRBJ2-7	TRBV7-2	CASSLDTRYEQYF	TGTGCCAGCAGCTTAGACACCCGCTACGAGCAGTACTTC
14	.	.	TRBJ2-3	TRBV9	CASSVALKGDTQYF	TGTGCCAGCAGCGTAGCCCTTAAGGGAGATACGCAGTATTTT
16	.	TRBD2	TRBJ2-7	TRBV19	CASSRLAGGPSYEQYF	TGTGCCAGTAGTAGACTAGCGGGAGGGCCCTCCTACGAGCAGTACTTC
16	.	TRBD2	TRBJ2-1	TRBV18	CASSPDRASGRHEQFF	TGTGCCAGCTCACCCGATAGGGCTAGCGGGAGGCATGAGCAGTTCTTC
14	.	.	TRBJ2-1	TRBV6-4	CASSKGPDRNEQFF	TGTGCCAGCTCTAAGGGCCCAGATCGGAATGAGCAGTTCTTC
14	.	TRBD2	TRBJ2-7	TRBV7-2	CASSPAGGAYEQYF	TGTGCCAGCAGCCCGGCGGGAGGTGCCTACGAGCAGTACTTC
14	.	.	TRBJ2-7	TRBV11-3	CASSLGSPGAEQYF	TGTGCCAGCAGCTTAGGCTCCCCGGGAGCCGAGCAGTACTTC
13	.	.	TRBJ2-2	TRBV11-2	CASSLIRAGELFF	TGTGCCAGCAGCTTAATCCGGGCCGGGGAGCTGTTTTTT
14	medium-sized	TRBD1	TRBJ1-2	TRBV9	CASSVAAQGHGYTF	TGTGCCAGCAGCGTAGCTGCACAGGGGCATGGCTACACCTTC
14	.	.	TRBJ1-5	TRBV28	CASSSLGVGQPQHF	TGTGCCAGCAGTTCCCTCGGGGTAGGTCAGCCCCAGCATTTT
17	.	TRBD1	TRBJ1-2	TRBV27	CASSLSARDRFSYGYTF	TGTGCCAGCAGTTTATCGGCCCGGGACAGGTTTTCCTATGGCTACACCTTC
15	once	.	TRBJ2-3	TRBV7-8	CASSFFRVSTDTQYF	TGTGCCAGCAGTTTTTTCCGGGTTTCCACAGATACGCAGTATTTT
13	.	.	TRBJ1-6	TRBV4-3	CASSQDRNSPLHF	TGCGCCAGCAGCCAGGATCGAAATTCACCCCTCCACTTT
12	.	.	TRBJ2-1	TRBV11-3	CASSPGNNEQFF	TGTGCCAGCAGCCCAGGGAATAATGAGCAGTTCTTC
14	.	.	TRBJ1-1	TRBV7-9	CASSLATSNTEAFF	TGTGCCAGCAGCTTGGCAACATCGAACACTGAAGCTTTCTTT
16	.	TRBD2	TRBJ2-5	TRBV11-2	CASSPFAGGAAETQYF	TGTGCCAGCAGCCCGTTCGCGGGGGGGGCCGCAGAGACCCAGTACTTC
12	.	TRBD1	TRBJ2-1	TRBV25-1	CASSGGQGKQFF	TGTGCCAGCAGCGGAGGACAGGGGAAGCAGTTCTTC
11	.	.	TRBJ1-4	TRBV6-5	CASGVPGKLFF	TGTGCCAGCGGGGTCCCCGGGAAACTGTTTTTT
19	.	TRBD1	TRBJ2-1	TRBV7-9	CASSPRTGGASGSYNEQFF	TGTGCCAGCAGCCCTCGGACAGGGGGCGCCTCTGGATCCTACAATGAGCAGTTCTTC
14	.	TRBD1	TRBJ1-4	TRBV7-2	CASSSQGVNEKLFF	TGTGCCAGCAGCTCACAGGGGGTCAATGAAAAACTGTTTTTT
16	.	.	TRBJ1-6	TRBV28	CASSLGFRRGNSPLHF	TGTGCCAGCAGTTTAGGGTTTCGCAGGGGTAATTCACCCCTCCACTTT
13	.	.	TRBJ2-1	TRBV4-2	CASSQVDLGGQFF	TGTGCCAGCAGCCAAGTGGATCTGGGCGGGCAGTTCTTC
17	.	TRBD2	TRBJ2-7	TRBV19	CASSSSPTGGLRNEQYF	TGTGCCAGTAGTAGCTCCCCAACGGGAGGTTTGCGGAACGAGCAGTACTTC